This is a list of T cell receptor beta chains from one sample in a study of vaccination and CD4 T cells after COVID-19. No cognate antigen is known for these TCRs. TCRdb ran MiXCR on the PCR reads and lists one entry per CDR3 protein. The sample contains about 9,600 distinct CDR3 sequences, approximately 24% of which appear only once. Sequenced here: CD4+ T cells from blood, cultured in vitro, sampled after SARS-CoV-2 vaccination. These receptors came from a human donor who had recovered from COVID-19. The CDR3 runs from the conserved cysteine through the conserved F or W. The order of the fields is J gene, D gene, clone size, V gene, CDR3 protein, CDR3 DNA. The D gene is left open where the match is weak. Size is stated for part of the rows, as once, few or many counts, or as a class when the clone is expanded.

j_call: TRBJ2-1
d_call: NA
clone_size: few
v_call: TRBV11-2
cdr3_aa: CASSAPGEGPYNEQFF
cdr3_nt: TGTGCCAGCAGCGCGCCAGGGGAGGGCCCCTACAATGAGCAGTTCTTC

j_call: TRBJ2-2
d_call: NA
clone_size: few
v_call: TRBV25-1
cdr3_aa: CASRQQGVNTGELFF
cdr3_nt: TGTGCCAGCAGACAACAGGGCGTTAATACCGGGGAGCTGTTTTTT

j_call: TRBJ2-3
d_call: TRBD1
clone_size: NA
v_call: TRBV6-1
cdr3_aa: CASSQPGQGPDTQYF
cdr3_nt: TGTGCCAGCAGTCAACCGGGACAGGGGCCAGATACGCAGTATTTT

j_call: TRBJ2-3
d_call: NA
clone_size: NA
v_call: TRBV7-6
cdr3_aa: CASSSNLAGSDTQYF
cdr3_nt: TGTGCCAGCAGCTCAAACCTTGCGGGGTCAGATACGCAGTATTTT

j_call: TRBJ2-2
d_call: NA
clone_size: NA
v_call: TRBV6-2/TRBV6-3
cdr3_aa: CASSSRPAPGELFF
cdr3_nt: TGTGCCAGCAGTTCACGACCTGCTCCTGGGGAGCTGTTTTTT

j_call: TRBJ2-5
d_call: TRBD2
clone_size: NA
v_call: TRBV11-2
cdr3_aa: CASSLGLWTSGMTQYF
cdr3_nt: TGTGCCAGCAGCTTAGGATTGTGGACTAGCGGTATGACCCAGTACTTC

j_call: TRBJ1-5
d_call: TRBD1
clone_size: few
v_call: TRBV7-2
cdr3_aa: CASSLGPGQYSNQPQHF
cdr3_nt: TGTGCCAGCAGCTTAGGTCCGGGACAGTATAGCAATCAGCCCCAGCATTTT

j_call: TRBJ2-3
d_call: NA
clone_size: once
v_call: TRBV24-1
cdr3_aa: CATSVTDTQYF
cdr3_nt: TGTGCCACCAGTGTGACAGATACGCAGTATTTT

j_call: TRBJ2-7
d_call: TRBD2
clone_size: NA
v_call: TRBV29-1
cdr3_aa: CSVRAKTFSGDYEQYF
cdr3_nt: TGCAGCGTCCGGGCCAAAACCTTTAGCGGGGATTACGAGCAGTACTTC

j_call: TRBJ2-7
d_call: NA
clone_size: few
v_call: TRBV6-1
cdr3_aa: CASSPQGRGFGEQYF
cdr3_nt: TGTGCCAGCAGCCCACAGGGAAGGGGATTTGGGGAGCAGTACTTC

j_call: TRBJ2-5
d_call: NA
clone_size: few
v_call: TRBV29-1
cdr3_aa: CSVRPPTEETQYF
cdr3_nt: TGCAGCGTTCGCCCCCCTACGGAAGAGACCCAGTACTTC

j_call: TRBJ2-1
d_call: TRBD2
clone_size: NA
v_call: TRBV20-1
cdr3_aa: CSAARSGRSYNEQFF
cdr3_nt: TGCAGTGCTGCCCGTAGCGGGAGATCCTACAATGAGCAGTTCTTC

j_call: TRBJ2-2
d_call: TRBD2
clone_size: NA
v_call: TRBV28
cdr3_aa: CASSLGLAGTNTGELFF
cdr3_nt: TGTGCCAGCAGTTTAGGACTAGCGGGAACTAACACCGGGGAGCTGTTTTTT

j_call: TRBJ2-1
d_call: TRBD2
clone_size: few
v_call: TRBV7-8
cdr3_aa: CASSLALVISGLAADNEQFF
cdr3_nt: TGTGCCAGCAGCTTAGCGCTGGTTATCTCGGGACTAGCGGCGGACAATGAGCAGTTCTTC

j_call: TRBJ2-7
d_call: TRBD2
clone_size: NA
v_call: TRBV27
cdr3_aa: CASSLLGLAGGVREQYF
cdr3_nt: TGTGCCAGCAGTCTATTGGGACTAGCGGGAGGTGTTCGCGAGCAGTACTTC

j_call: TRBJ2-2
d_call: NA
clone_size: NA
v_call: TRBV12-5
cdr3_aa: CASGADSLNTGELFF
cdr3_nt: TGTGCTAGTGGTGCCGACAGCCTGAACACCGGGGAGCTGTTTTTT

j_call: TRBJ1-5
d_call: NA
clone_size: NA
v_call: TRBV28
cdr3_aa: CASSLILVGQPQHF
cdr3_nt: TGTGCCAGCAGTTTAATACTCGTGGGTCAGCCCCAGCATTTT

j_call: TRBJ2-2
d_call: NA
clone_size: NA
v_call: TRBV11-3
cdr3_aa: CASSFGTNTGELFF
cdr3_nt: TGTGCCAGCAGCTTTGGAACCAACACCGGGGAGCTGTTTTTT

j_call: TRBJ2-5
d_call: NA
clone_size: medium-sized
v_call: TRBV7-2
cdr3_aa: CASSLGPRETQYF
cdr3_nt: TGTGCCAGCAGCTTGGGCCCCCGAGAGACCCAGTACTTC

j_call: TRBJ2-1
d_call: TRBD2
clone_size: few
v_call: TRBV20-1
cdr3_aa: CSARVQGLAGNEQFF
cdr3_nt: TGCAGTGCTAGAGTCCAAGGACTAGCGGGAAATGAGCAGTTCTTC

j_call: TRBJ1-6
d_call: NA
clone_size: medium-sized
v_call: TRBV27
cdr3_aa: CASSRGGVGQGGSPLHF
cdr3_nt: TGTGCCAGCAGTCGGGGGGGCGTGGGGCAAGGCGGTTCACCCCTCCACTTT

j_call: TRBJ1-6
d_call: TRBD1
clone_size: medium-sized
v_call: TRBV7-6
cdr3_aa: CASSLASVGTEGSPLHF
cdr3_nt: TGTGCCAGCAGCTTAGCTTCAGTAGGGACAGAGGGGTCACCCCTCCACTTT